This entry lists 19 T cell receptor beta chains sequenced from one sample in a study of metastatic and nonmetastatic thyroid tumors. TCRdb redid the clone calls on the PCR reads using MiXCR. The top ten clones hold about 12% of a sample with approximately 12,000 clones, 31% of them seen once. Patients were all untreated before their thyroid surgery. Source material: tumor tissue. These receptors were obtained from a female donor with papillary thyroid cancer or a benign thyroid nodule (not recorded which). Some clones in this sample may be carry-over from other donors' samples.

This clone was recorded many times. This chain connects TRBV7-9 to TRBJ1-1; 8 nucleotides line up with TRBD1. Germline CDR1 reads SEHNR; CDR2 reads FQNEAQ (reference sequence). This CDR3 spans 13 amino acids. The J segment lost 10 bases and the V segment lost 4 bases, leaving 8 bases of the junction unmatched. The CDR3 DNA sequence: TGTGCCAGCAGCTCGACAGGGGTACTCGGAGCTTTCTTT. Its protein product is CASSSTGVLGAFF.

This clone came up a few times. The chain employs TRBV12-3 or TRBV12-4 and TRBJ1-2; 9 bases line up with TRBD1. V gave up 6 bases and J gave up 5 bases; unmatched junction bases: 13. This CDR3 region has 16 residues. The chain's CDR3 is CASSPFISGTGYGYTF. The CDR3 bases are TGTGCCAGCAGCCCCTTCATTTCCGGGACAGGGTATGGCTACACCTTC.

V usage is TRBV7-6 and J usage is TRBJ2-7, with D perhaps matching TRBD2 (5 bases). Germline-derived CDR1 and CDR2 are SGHVS and FNYEAQ. This CDR3 comprises 13 residues. Trimming took 3 bases from V and 2 from J, leaving 8 bases between them. CDR3: CASSFSGTYEQYF. The DNA of the CDR3 is TGTGCCAGCAGCTTTTCCGGGACCTACGAGCAGTACTTC.

This clone is medium-sized within its sample. The chain links TRBV6-2 or TRBV6-3 to TRBJ2-1; either TRBD1 or TRBD2 may fit D (6 bases each). Germline V gene lookup returns CDR1 MNHEY and CDR2 SVGEGT. The CDR3 has 14 amino acids. The V and J ends lost 9 bases and 6 bases respectively, with 18 bases between them. The CDR3 is CASTQIGGGNEQFF. As DNA, the CDR3 is TGTGCCAGTACCCAAATAGGAGGGGGCAATGAGCAGTTCTTC.

The rearrangement links TRBV7-2 to TRBJ1-1; 7 bases fit TRBD1. This CDR3 has 15 residues. V was clipped by 4 bases and J by 7 bases; unmatched bases: 12. Germline V gene lookup returns CDR1 SGHTA and CDR2 FQGNSA. The CDR3 nucleotides are TGTGCCAGCAGCTCACCGAGAGGACAGGTTAATGAAGCTTTCTTT. This translates into CASSSPRGQVNEAFF.

Concerning this clone: An end of the junction does not agree with germline; a read error may underlie this. The V and J genes are TRBV28 and TRBJ2-7; 7 bases agree with TRBD2. The CDR3 runs 15 residues. CDR1 MDHEN and CDR2 SYDVKM come from the germline V gene. Written as DNA, the CDR3 is TGTGCCATCAGTCGCGGGGCTAGCGGTAACCACGAGCAGTACTTC. Its translation: CAISRGASGNHEQYF.

In its sample, this clone was seen once. V gene TRBV30 combines with J gene TRBJ2-1; D call uncertain. The CDR3 runs to 13 residues. V lost 0 bases, J lost 6 bases, and 9 bases lay in between. Germline V CDR1 and CDR2: GTSNPN, SVGIG (reference sequence). CDR3 bases: TGTGCCTGGAGTGTAACGGCTTTCAATGAGCAGTTCTTC. Amino acids: CAWSVTAFNEQFF.

This clone was observed at least ten times. This CDR3 reads CAWSVRGGTGYTF. The CDR3 DNA reads as TGTGCCTGGAGTGTACGTGGAGGGACGGGCTACACCTTC. V gene TRBV30 combines with J gene TRBJ1-2, with D tentatively TRBD1 (5 bases). V lost 0 bases and J 8 bases, leaving 13 bases between the germline ends. The CDR3 length is 13 residues. Germline V gene data show CDR1 as GTSNPN and CDR2 as SVGIG (reference sequence).

The CDR3 sequence: CAWSPNRAGEQYV. The CDR3 bases are TGTGCCTGGAGTCCCAACAGGGCCGGGGAGCAGTACGTC. This chain joins TRBV30 and TRBJ2-7, with D tentatively TRBD1 (6 bases). The CDR3 has 13 amino acids. Germline values: CDR1 GTSNPN, CDR2 SVGIG (reference sequence). V lost 2 bases and J 7 bases, leaving 15 bases between the germline ends.

In this sample, this clone turned up once. The rearrangement uses TRBV7-2 and TRBJ2-7; D gene unclear. Trimming took off 5 bases at V and 3 bases at J, with 11 bases between the two ends. Germline-derived CDR1 and CDR2 are SGHTA and FQGNSA. CDR3 length: 13 residues. The CDR3 protein is CASSRTDFYEQYF. Here the CDR3 DNA reads TGTGCCAGCAGCCGGACGGATTTCTACGAGCAGTACTTC.

This clone was seen more than once but under ten times. The chain employs TRBV10-1 and TRBJ1-1; TRBD1 aligns across 7 bases. The CDR3 length is 14 residues. Looked up from germline, CDR1 is WNHNN and CDR2 is SYGVQD (reference sequence). Trimming took 3 bases from V and 5 from J; bases not matched to a gene: 6. CDR3 in amino acids: CASSDAAGGTEAFF. Written as DNA, the CDR3 is TGCGCCAGCAGTGACGCCGCAGGGGGGACTGAAGCTTTCTTT.

This clone was seen at least ten times. The genes are TRBV18 and TRBJ2-7, with TRBD2 as a possible D gene (5 bases). CDR1 and CDR2 from the germline V gene are KGHSH and LQKENI. Trimming pared 2 bases from V and 4 bases from J, leaving 15 bases between. This CDR3 has 15 amino acids. CDR3 coding DNA: TGTGCCAGCTCACCAAGTTTTGACTACTATTACGAGCAGTACTTC. Its protein product is CASSPSFDYYYEQYF.

The gene calls are TRBV20-1 and TRBJ2-7; TRBD1 aligns across 8 bases. There are 14 residues in the CDR3. CDR1 is DFQATT and CDR2 is SNEGSKA in the germline V gene (reference sequence). Losses at the gene ends were 5 bases for V and 3 bases for J; bases not matched to a gene: 9. CDR3 residues: CSAAGQGHFYEQYF. In DNA, the CDR3 is TGCAGTGCTGCCGGACAGGGACATTTCTACGAGCAGTACTTC.

This clone was seen many times. The chain employs TRBV20-1 and TRBJ2-2; TRBD1 might be the D (5 bases). The CDR3 has 17 amino acids. The V gene's germline CDR1 is DFQATT and CDR2 SNEGSKA (reference sequence). The ends were cut back, 0 bases at V and 1 base at J, with 15 bases in the middle. CDR3 sequence reads: CSARDQKRGQNTGELFF. The CDR3, as DNA: TGCAGTGCTAGAGATCAGAAAAGGGGCCAGAACACCGGGGAGCTGTTTTTT.

The chain couples TRBV20-1 to TRBJ1-6; no reliable D call. The length of the CDR3 is 18 residues. V was shortened by 3 bases and J by 0 bases, with 18 bases between the two germline ends. Germline CDR1 is DFQATT and CDR2 is SNEGSKA (reference sequence). The CDR3 DNA reads as TGCAGTGCTAGTCCCGGTATCACCATTAGCTCCTATAATTCACCCCTCCACTTT. Its translation: CSASPGITISSYNSPLHF.

Comment on this clone: Germline is not matched at one junction end, which may reflect a read error. The rearrangement joins TRBV24-1 to TRBJ2-3; the match to TRBD2 covers 7 bases. The CDR3 totals 16 residues. Germline V gene sequence: CDR1 KGHDR, CDR2 SFDVKD. DNA for the CDR3: TGCGCCACCAGTGATTGGAGCGGGGATGGGACAGATACGCAGTATTTT. This encodes CATSDWSGDGTDTQYF.

V gene TRBV11-2 combines with J gene TRBJ2-7; TRBD1 matches at 8 bases. Trimming cost V 7 bases and J 4 bases; bases outside gene matches: 12. Germline V lookup: CDR1 SGHAT, CDR2 FQNNGV. The CDR3 runs 15 residues. For the CDR3, the DNA is TGTGCCAGCAAACCAGGGGGCGCCGCCCCATACGAGCAGTACTTC. This sequence encodes CASKPGGAAPYEQYF.

This clone showed up just a few times. The gene calls are TRBV2 and TRBJ1-3, with D perhaps matching TRBD1 (6 bases). Germline CDR1 SNHLY, CDR2 FYNNEI. The CDR3 extends over 15 amino acids. V dropped 7 bases and J dropped 2 bases, with 15 bases sitting between them. CDR3 protein: CASKGVQGPGNTIYF. The CDR3 bases are TGTGCCAGCAAGGGGGTTCAGGGGCCTGGAAACACCATATATTTT.

This clone is deemed medium-sized. The rearrangement uses TRBV6-2 or TRBV6-3 and TRBJ2-7; no clear D. In germline, CDR1 is MNHEY, CDR2 SVGEGT. The CDR3 runs to 13 residues. V dropped 0 bases and J dropped 2 bases, with 5 bases sitting between them. CDR3 bases: TGTGCCAGCAGTTACTCCCAGACCTACGAGCAGTACTTC. It is translated as CASSYSQTYEQYF.